Each of the 27 T cell receptor beta chains below was sequenced from the same sample in a study of blood T cell repertoires in COVID-19. The protocol was immunoSEQ multiplex PCR, while the TCRdb copy is restricted to in-frame clones and leaves out a portion. This sample carries around 110,000 clones, roughly 84% of them seen once, and the ten largest clones take approximately 4.1%. The sequenced sample consisted of peripheral blood. All receptors come from a human donor in a cohort sampled during active COVID-19.

The chain joins TRBV2 to TRBJ2-1; 7 bases are a match to TRBD1. V dropped 7 bases and J dropped 0; count of bases not matched to a gene: 9. Germline lookup yields CDR1 SNHLY and CDR2 FYNNEI. This CDR3 is built from 16 residues. In DNA, the CDR3 is TGTGCCAGCACTTCACAGGGGCGAGGCTCCTACAATGAGCAGTTCTTC. Its protein is CASTSQGRGSYNEQFF.

This chain joins TRBV18 and TRBJ1-2; D uncertain. The germline V gene encodes CDR1 KGHSH and CDR2 LQKENI. The V and J ends lost 3 bases and 8 bases respectively, with 19 bases between them. The CDR3 runs 15 residues. The CDR3 DNA reads TGTGCCAGCTCACCTCGGACCGATGCGGAGGAGGGCTACACCTTC. Translating gives CASSPRTDAEEGYTF. The full variable domain, in which reference TRBV18 and TRBJ1-2 provide the parts outside the CDR3, is NAGVMQNPRHLVRRRGQEARLRCSPMKGHSHVYWYRQLPEEGLKFMVYLQKENIIDESGMPKERFSAEFPKEGPSILRIQQVVRGDSAAYFCASSPRTDAEEGYTFGSGTRLTVV.

The table lists this clone with a count of one. The chain joins TRBV7-2 to TRBJ2-7, with 10 bases aligning to TRBD2. The V and J ends lost 1 base and 5 bases, in that order; junction bases with no gene match: 5. The germline gives CDR1 SGHTA, CDR2 FQGNSA. The CDR3 is made up of 15 amino acids. CDR3 DNA: TGTGCCAGCAGCTTAGTAGCGGGAGGCTTTAACGAGCAGTACGTC. Translating it yields CASSLVAGGFNEQYV.

The genes are TRBV28 and TRBJ2-2, with D possibly being TRBD1 (7 bases). Germline CDR1 and CDR2: MDHEN and SYDVKM. The CDR3 spans 18 residues. The V end was cut by 6 bases, the J end by 3 bases, with 23 bases between. CDR3 in amino acids: CASSPGTGTVRDTGELFF. DNA of the CDR3: TGTGCCAGCAGCCCAGGGACTGGGACAGTCCGGGACACCGGGGAGCTGTTTTTT. The whole variable domain, filled in from reference TRBV28 and TRBJ2-2, reads DVKVTQSSRYLVKRTGEKVFLECVQDMDHENMFWYRQDPGLGLRLIYFSYDVKMKEKGDIPEGYSVSREKKERFSLILESASTNQTSMYLCASSPGTGTVRDTGELFFGEGSRLTVL.

The chain joins TRBV7-9 to TRBJ2-3; 14 bases map to TRBD2. Germline trimming cut 5 bases from V and 4 bases from J; bases unmatched to any gene: 2. The CDR3 is 15 amino acids. The germline CDR1 and CDR2 sequences are SEHNR and FQNEAQ (reference sequence). The DNA of the CDR3 is TGTGCCAGCAGCCCGGGACTAGCGGGAGCAGATACGCAGTATTTT. This gives the protein CASSPGLAGADTQYF.

The chain carries TRBV30 and TRBJ2-7, with D possibly matching TRBD1 (6 bases). Germline CDR1 and CDR2: GTSNPN and SVGIG (reference sequence). This CDR3 is 13 amino acids long. The ends were cut back, 2 bases at V and 4 bases at J, with 12 bases in the middle. The CDR3 nucleotides read TGTGCCTGGAGTCCGACAGGTGTTTACGAGCAGTACGTC. Its translation: CAWSPTGVYEQYV.

In its sample, this clone was seen once. CDR3 protein: CASSLDRLGGDTQYF. DNA of the CDR3: TGCGCCAGCAGCTTGGATCGGCTCGGAGGGGATACGCAGTATTTT. The chain is built from TRBV5-1 and TRBJ2-3; tentative D call: TRBD2 (6 bases). Germline CDR1 reads SGHRS; CDR2 reads YFSETQ. This CDR3 is built from 15 residues. The V end was cut by 0 bases, the J end by 6 bases, with 14 bases between. The whole variable domain, filled in from reference TRBV5-1 and TRBJ2-3, reads KAGVTQTPRYLIKTRGQQVTLSCSPISGHRSVSWYQQTPGQGLQFLFEYFSETQRNKGNFPGRFSGRQFSNSRSEMNVSTLELGDSALYLCASSLDRLGGDTQYFGPGTRLTVL.

The J gene is TRBJ2-7, the V gene TRBV5-1, with TRBD1 matching over 8 bases. The CDR3 runs to 15 residues. Trimming at V came to 5 bases and at J to 4 bases, leaving 11 bases not matched to a gene. Germline values: CDR1 SGHRS, CDR2 YFSETQ. The CDR3 DNA reads TGCGCCAGCAGTAATCCGGGACAGGACAAATACGAGCAGTACTTC. This gives the protein CASSNPGQDKYEQYF.

CDR3 sequence (DNA): TGTGCCAGCAGCTTAGAGGGTGTCGGGTTAACTGAAGCTTTCTTT. Translating it yields CASSLEGVGLTEAFF. The gene calls are TRBV5-4 and TRBJ1-1; D unclear. The CDR3 is 15 amino acids. Germline CDR1 SGHNT, CDR2 YYREEE (reference sequence). The V gene lost 2 bases and the J gene lost 5 bases, with 16 bases spanning the gap.

V is TRBV3-1 (or the pseudogene TRBV3-2) and J is TRBJ2-7; D unclear. The CDR3 length is 12 residues. The V end lost 0 bases, the J end lost 12 bases, and 12 bases lay between the germline ends. The germline V gene encodes CDR1 LGHDT and CDR2 YNNKEL (reference sequence). The CDR3 DNA follows: TGTGCCAGCAGCCAAGAAGTGGTGCGGTTGTACTTC. This gives the protein CASSQEVVRLYF.

The chain couples TRBV19 to TRBJ2-5; D is undetermined. V gave up 3 bases and J gave up 7 bases, with 15 bases separating them. The CDR3 consists of 14 residues. CDR1 is LNHDA, CDR2 SQIVND, per germline (reference sequence). Here the CDR3 DNA reads TGTGCCAGTAGTATTCAGGCCTCGTTTGGGACCCAGTACTTC. Its translation: CASSIQASFGTQYF.

The CDR3 coding sequence is TGTGCCAGCAGCGTCTCTGTGATAGCGGGGCATACAGATACGCAGTATTTT. Amino acids: CASSVSVIAGHTDTQYF. The chain combines TRBV9 with TRBJ2-3; 8 nucleotides line up with TRBD2. CDR1 is SGDLS and CDR2 is YYNGEE in the germline V gene. J was trimmed by 3 bases and V by 2 bases; bases with no gene match: 11. The CDR3 is made up of 17 amino acids.

The chain recombines TRBV6-2 or TRBV6-3 with TRBJ2-1, with 9 positions matching TRBD2. Germline trimming cut 6 bases from V and 2 bases from J; bases unmatched to any gene: 8. This CDR3 contains 16 residues. Per the germline V gene, CDR1 is MNHEY and CDR2 is SVGEGT. The CDR3 reads CASSLSGRGAYNEQFF. The CDR3 DNA follows: TGTGCCAGCAGCCTTAGCGGGAGAGGGGCCTACAATGAGCAGTTCTTC.

The chain links TRBV4-1 to TRBJ1-2, with a possible D match to TRBD1 (6 bases). Germline assignment: CDR1 MGHRA and CDR2 YSYEKL. The V gene lost 3 bases and the J gene lost 5 bases, with 10 bases spanning the gap. This CDR3 contains 13 residues. The CDR3 DNA reads as TGCGCCAGCAGCCATGACGGACAGTATGGCTACACCTTC. Translating it yields CASSHDGQYGYTF.

V and J are TRBV2 and TRBJ2-5, with 7 nucleotides matching TRBD2. CDR3 length equals 15 residues. Germline assignment: CDR1 SNHLY and CDR2 FYNNEI. J lost 5 bases, V lost 3 bases, and 9 bases had no gene match. The CDR3 here is CASSDWGRELETQYF. The CDR3, as DNA: TGTGCCAGCAGTGACTGGGGGAGGGAGTTGGAGACCCAGTACTTC.

This clone was counted once. This chain links TRBV6-5 with TRBJ2-7, with 7 bases lining up with TRBD1. The V gene's germline CDR1 is MNHEY and CDR2 SVGAGI. The CDR3 loop spans 13 amino acids. J was trimmed by 2 bases and V by 6 bases; bases with no gene match: 4. The CDR3 coding sequence is TGTGCCAGCAGGAACAGGGGTACCTACGAGCAGTACTTC. As protein: CASRNRGTYEQYF.

The CDR3 sequence: CASSPIVGVGYTF. Here the CDR3 DNA reads TGTGCCAGCAGCCCCATCGTCGGGGTGGGCTACACCTTC. The chain carries TRBV7-3 and TRBJ1-2, with D hard to call. Trimming stripped 5 bases from V and 8 bases from J, with 15 bases between. This CDR3 region has 13 residues. CDR1 and CDR2 from the germline V gene are SGHTA and FQGTGA.

This clone was counted a single time. The chain joins TRBV7-8 to TRBJ1-2; maybe TRBD1 (6 bases). Trimming removed 0 bases from V and 4 bases from J, with 24 bases in between. The CDR3 covers 19 residues. Germline CDR1 reads SGHVS; CDR2 reads FQNEAQ. Here the CDR3 reads CASSLARGRGRRPFYGYTF. The CDR3 DNA reads as TGTGCCAGCAGCTTAGCAAGGGGGAGGGGCCGACGACCCTTCTATGGCTACACCTTC.

The rearrangement joins TRBV7-2 to TRBJ2-2, with TRBD1 matching 9 bases. Germline loops: CDR1 SGHTA, CDR2 FQGNSA. Trimming cost V 0 bases and J 7 bases; bases outside gene matches: 6. CDR3 length: 16 amino acids. CDR3 sequence (DNA): TGTGCCAGCAGCTTAGCTAGGACAGGGGTAATCGGGGAGCTGTTTTTT. It translates to CASSLARTGVIGELFF.

The CDR3 DNA reads as TGTGCCAGCTCACCCGGGTCGCAAGAGACCCAGTACTTC. This sequence encodes CASSPGSQETQYF. This chain links TRBV18 with TRBJ2-5; D remains ambiguous. The CDR3 has 13 amino acids. Deletions cut 3 bases from V and 2 bases from J, with 7 bases between. Germline V lookup: CDR1 KGHSH, CDR2 LQKENI.

V usage is TRBV7-9 and J usage is TRBJ2-3; TRBD2 matches 11 bases. From germline, CDR1 is SEHNR and CDR2 FQNEAQ (reference sequence). The CDR3 is 16 amino acids. After removal of 3 bases from V and 4 bases from J, the junction contained 6 bases not matched to a gene. The CDR3 spells CASSFPTSGSSDTQYF. The CDR3 bases are TGTGCCAGCAGCTTTCCCACTAGCGGGAGCTCAGATACGCAGTATTTT.

The rearrangement uses TRBV18 and TRBJ1-6; 8 nucleotides align to TRBD1. CDR3 size: 16 residues. From germline, CDR1 is KGHSH and CDR2 LQKENI. With 3 bases clipped from V and 6 bases from J, the junction kept 7 bases outside the gene matches. This chain's CDR3 is CASSPTQGARNSPLHF. In DNA, the CDR3 is TGTGCCAGCTCACCGACCCAGGGGGCGCGTAATTCACCCCTCCACTTT.

This clone has just one count. The chain has TRBV24-1 and TRBJ2-1; 8 bases are a match to TRBD1. CDR3 size: 17 residues. Germline V lookup: CDR1 KGHDR, CDR2 SFDVKD. The V segment lost 0 bases and the J segment 9 bases; nucleotides outside the gene matches: 12. In DNA form, the CDR3 reads TGTGCCACCAGTGATTTGATCGGGACAGGCCCCCATATTGAGCAGTTCTTC. Protein: CATSDLIGTGPHIEQFF.

This clone was recorded once. The genes are TRBV4-2 and TRBJ2-1; 9 bases fit TRBD2. Per the germline V gene, CDR1 is LGHNA and CDR2 is YNFKEQ. V lost 1 base and J lost 9; bases outside the gene matches: 10. This CDR3 spans 16 amino acids. CDR3: CASSQAASGNVGEQFF. DNA of the CDR3: TGTGCCAGCAGCCAAGCGGCTAGCGGGAACGTGGGTGAGCAGTTCTTC.

V and J are TRBV6-2 or TRBV6-3 and TRBJ2-7, with D unresolved. CDR3 length equals 14 residues. Germline values: CDR1 MNHEY, CDR2 SVGEGT. The CDR3 sequence is CASSTRLVSDEQYV. The CDR3, as DNA: TGTGCCAGCAGTACAAGACTGGTCTCCGACGAGCAGTACGTC.

The CDR3 loop is CASSDTSTGGHEKLFF. DNA for the CDR3: TGTGCCAGCAGCGACACCTCGACAGGGGGCCATGAAAAACTGTTTTTT. V is TRBV9 and J is TRBJ1-4, with 10 bases that match TRBD1. The CDR3 is 16 amino acids. J was trimmed by 6 bases and V by 3 bases; bases with no gene match: 8. Germline CDR1 reads SGDLS; CDR2 reads YYNGEE.

This chain uses TRBV5-4 with TRBJ2-7; a possible D gene is TRBD2 (5 bases). The length of the CDR3 is 14 residues. V dropped 5 bases and J dropped 0 bases, with 12 bases sitting between them. Germline V gene data show CDR1 as SGHNT and CDR2 as YYREEE (reference sequence). Here the CDR3 DNA reads TGTGCCAGCAGGGAAGGACTCAGCTCCTACGAGCAGTACGTC. Amino acid sequence: CASREGLSSYEQYV.